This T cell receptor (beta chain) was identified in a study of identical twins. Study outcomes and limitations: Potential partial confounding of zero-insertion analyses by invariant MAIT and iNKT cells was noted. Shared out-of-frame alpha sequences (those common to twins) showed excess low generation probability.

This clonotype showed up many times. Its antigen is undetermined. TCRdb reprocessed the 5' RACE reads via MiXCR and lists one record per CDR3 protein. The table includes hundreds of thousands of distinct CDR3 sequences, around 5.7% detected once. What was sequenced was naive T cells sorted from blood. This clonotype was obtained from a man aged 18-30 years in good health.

The CDR3 coding sequence is TGTGCCAGCAGCTTAGGCGGCAGGGACACTGAAGCTTTCTTT. Protein sequence: CASSLGGRDTEAFF. V and J are TRBV5-6 and TRBJ1-1, with D perhaps TRBD1 (5 bases). Trimming took off 2 bases at V and 3 bases at J, with 11 bases between the two ends. The CDR3 runs to 14 residues. Germline loops: CDR1 SGHDT, CDR2 YYEEEE.